The T cell receptor beta chain described here comes from a study of blood T cells in healthy people across ages (dated by TCRdb to between 2014 and 2017). With regard to the full study: Template switching captured roughly one uniquely barcoded TCR beta cDNA molecule per two T cells in model experiments. Using deep sequencing normalized with unique cDNA molecular identifiers, the study measured how TCR beta repertoire diversity changes with age. The donors were divided into four age groups: young (average approximately 17 years), middle-aged (approximately 39), aged (around 67) and long-lived (about 80). Two additional independent replicas of 1 million unique cDNA reads from the same blood draw were analyzed for two donors (one aged 18 to 30 and one aged 80 or older).

The library was made by 5' RACE. TCRdb records Illumina HiSeq 2500 as the sequencer. A second about 6 to 11 cycle PCR used a sample-barcoded 5' primer and a J-beta primer mix. A unique molecular identifier was introduced onto each TCR beta cDNA molecule by a template-switch 5' adaptor carrying 12 random nucleotides. At least 2.5 million CDR3-containing paired-end reads were obtained from each sample. All of the RNA was converted into first-strand cDNA using the Mint cDNA synthesis kit, with a TRBC-specific oligonucleotide serving as the primer. Following uracil-DNA glycosylase treatment, all cDNA underwent a first 18-cycle PCR with the universal primers M1SS and BC2_uni_R. The authors processed their data as follows. Normalization of each sample was performed by random selection of 1 million high-quality reads, each carrying a distinct molecular identifier. Instead of being binned into consensus sequences, reads that shared molecular identifiers were thrown out. MiTCR, run with a Q25 quality threshold and the strictest error-elimination algorithm, handled CDR3 identification, clonotype clustering and error correction. Lower-bound total TCR beta diversity was estimated with a nonparametric unseen species model using Euler transformation. TCRdb trimmed public reads at Q25 via fastp, called clones via MiXCR and kept in-frame beta chains. Rows with a matching CDR3 protein are joined into one entry that keeps the most common DNA and genes. TCRdb's processing, not the authors', yielded these V and J calls. A total of roughly 800,000 distinct CDR3 sequences appear in this sample, 25% of them only once. More than 8.5% of the sample is in the top ten clones.

The 35 to 40 donors, aged 6 to 90 years, were systemically healthy Caucasian individuals from Russia. Around 9.7 milliliters of peripheral blood were collected from each donor into EDTA-treated Vacutainer tubes. PBMCs were isolated by Ficoll-Paque density-gradient centrifugation, with at least 6 million obtained per sample. Total RNA, at least 6 micrograms per sample, was extracted from PBMCs with Trizol reagent. The percentages of naive CD45RAhigh/CD27high T cells were determined by flow cytometry on a PBMC aliquot from every donor. On this clonotype itself: Its target antigen remains unknown. Base-call qualities are not available, and no considerably larger clone is one nucleotide away.

CDR1 and CDR2 were assigned from the germline V gene as LGHNA and YSLEER. The CDR3 numbers 13 residues from cysteine through phenylalanine. Only the CDR3 portion is preserved as DNA: 39 bases, with reading frame beginning at the first base. V and J are truncated by 0 bases and 11 bases respectively, leaving an intervening sequence of 13 bases. On the study overall, not on this receptor specifically: Total diversity estimates from one million sequenced T cells were considered lower bounds and underestimates. The percentage of naive T cells measured by flow cytometry correlated strongly with observed TCR beta diversity. Compared with the aged group, the long-lived group had more naive CD4+ T cells, fewer expanded clones and increased TCR diversity, suggesting age selection. As age increased, observed TCR beta diversity per million T cells dropped in a roughly linear way, and a significant reduction was already evident by age 40. Bulk unsorted PBMC profiling prevented conclusive comparison of naive and antigen-experienced compartments. The CMV infection status of donors was not known, potentially confounding age-related changes in expanded clonotypes.

These same data were also listed under a study on T cells of mothers and their children. Per that second paper: Nine systemically healthy Caucasian individuals, comprising three mothers and their six children, were included as donors. cDNA synthesis used all of the extracted RNA, with around 1.6 ug of RNA in each 15 ul reaction. In the second PCR, the M1S primer added sample barcodes and 2-4 random nucleotides. Over 10 million TCR beta CDR3 reads came from each mother, compared with 2.5 million to 3.5 million reads from each child. Thymic selection similarly shapes TCR recombination output in related and unrelated pairs, with minor effect from inherited differences. Normalized repertoire overlap was always slightly but never significantly higher in related than unrelated mother-child pairs. Persistent microchimeric T cell clones were not detected, at a sensitivity of approximately 100 clones per million clonotypes. The study used deep NGS to compare TCR beta repertoires of mothers and children, seeking features distinguishing related mother-child pairs from unrelated individuals. The mean age was 40 +/- 4 years for the mothers and around 11 +/- 4 years for the children. Libraries were sequenced on Illumina HiSeq 2000 with 100+100 nt paired-end reads after adapter ligation with NEBNext reagents. Mother and child libraries were prepared a month apart and sequenced in separate runs to prevent cross-contamination. For each donor, somewhere between about 450,000 and 2,200,000 distinct TCR beta clonotypes were identified. Naive TCR beta clonotypes were estimated from low-frequency clonotypes matched to each donor's FACS-determined naive share, without sorting.

This receptor was taken from a boy aged 5-17 years in good health. The sequence is built from TRBV4-3 and TRBJ2-5, with a tentative D gene TRBD2 over 5 matching bases. The material sequenced was blood. The CDR3 sequence is CASSQEDGGLQYF. The DNA reads as follows: TGCGCCAGCAGCCAAGAGGACGGCGGGCTGCAGTACTTC.